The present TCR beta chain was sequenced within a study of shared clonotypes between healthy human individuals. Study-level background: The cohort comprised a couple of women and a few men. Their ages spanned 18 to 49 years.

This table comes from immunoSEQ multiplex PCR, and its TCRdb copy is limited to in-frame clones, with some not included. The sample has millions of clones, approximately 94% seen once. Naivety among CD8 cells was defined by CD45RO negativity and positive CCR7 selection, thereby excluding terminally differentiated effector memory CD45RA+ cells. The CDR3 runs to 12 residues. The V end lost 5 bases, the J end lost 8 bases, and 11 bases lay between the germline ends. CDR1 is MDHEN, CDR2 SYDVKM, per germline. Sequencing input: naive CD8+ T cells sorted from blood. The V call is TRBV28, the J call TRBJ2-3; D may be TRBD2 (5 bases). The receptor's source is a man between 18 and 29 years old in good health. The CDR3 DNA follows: TGTGCCAGCAGTCCGATACGGGGTACGCAGTATTTT. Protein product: CASSPIRGTQYF. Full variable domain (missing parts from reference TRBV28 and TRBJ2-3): DVKVTQSSRYLVKRTGEKVFLECVQDMDHENMFWYRQDPGLGLRLIYFSYDVKMKEKGDIPEGYSVSREKKERFSLILESASTNQTSMYLCASSPIRGTQYFGPGTRLTVL.